This T cell receptor (beta chain) was recovered during a study of blood T cell repertoires in COVID-19. Study-level information: Samples representing acute and convalescent COVID-19 were sourced from the United States, Italy and Spain. The cDNA or gDNA used as material had been derived from T cells, B-cell-depleted T cells, or PBMCs.

This CDR3 has 13 amino acids. The J segment lost 6 bases and the V segment lost 8 bases, leaving 6 bases of the junction unmatched. In the original workflow: For nucleated cells, counts were estimated from reference gene primer amplification. Libraries were prepared by immunoSEQ multiplex PCR; TCRdb keeps only in-frame clonotypes and omits some of them. Clone size and the V and J calls come from that table; the DNA yielded D and trimming. The repertoire holds about 220,000 clones, with roughly 90% as singletons. A single count supports this clone. J is TRBJ1-2 and V is TRBV12-3 or TRBV12-4; 10 bases are shared with TRBD1. The receptor's source is a man aged 35 to 55 with active or convalescent COVID-19. Material for sequencing was peripheral blood. In DNA form, the CDR3 reads TGTGCCAGCTATTCGGACAGGGGGAATGGCTACACCTTC. Its translation is CASYSDRGNGYTF.